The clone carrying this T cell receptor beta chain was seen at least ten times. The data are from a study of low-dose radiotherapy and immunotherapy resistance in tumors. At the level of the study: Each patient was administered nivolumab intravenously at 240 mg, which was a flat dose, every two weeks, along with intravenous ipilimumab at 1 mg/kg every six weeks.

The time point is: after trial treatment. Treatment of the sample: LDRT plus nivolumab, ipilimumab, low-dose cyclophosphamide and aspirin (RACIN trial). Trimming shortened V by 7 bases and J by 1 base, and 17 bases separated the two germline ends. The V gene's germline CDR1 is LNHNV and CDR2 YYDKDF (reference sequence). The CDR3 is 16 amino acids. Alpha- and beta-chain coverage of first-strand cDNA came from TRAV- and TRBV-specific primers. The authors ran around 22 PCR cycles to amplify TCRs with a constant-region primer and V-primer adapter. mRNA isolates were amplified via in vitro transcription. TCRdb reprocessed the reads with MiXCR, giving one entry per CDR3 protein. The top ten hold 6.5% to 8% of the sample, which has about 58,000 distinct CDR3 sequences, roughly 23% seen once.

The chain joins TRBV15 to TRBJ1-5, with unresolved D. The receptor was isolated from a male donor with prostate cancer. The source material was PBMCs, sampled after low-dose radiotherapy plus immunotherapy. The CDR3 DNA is TGTGCCACCACCCGAGGGAGGTCTAAGAGCAATCAGCCCCAGCATTTT. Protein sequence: CATTRGRSKSNQPQHF.